These 27 T cell receptor beta chains were sequenced from one sample in a study of blood T cell repertoires in COVID-19. TCRdb's copy holds only in-frame clones and misses some; the assay was immunoSEQ multiplex PCR. The profile shows some 180,000 clones, 80% of them singletons. Sequences were obtained from peripheral blood. The source of these receptors is a man in his sixties with acute or convalescent COVID-19.

In DNA form, the CDR3 reads TGTGCCAGTAGCACAGGGGTCTACGAGCAGTACTTC. It translates to CASSTGVYEQYF. The chain recombines TRBV19 with TRBJ2-7, with 7 bases fitting TRBD1. In germline, CDR1 is LNHDA, CDR2 SQIVND (reference sequence). The CDR3 spans 12 residues. Germline trimming cut 6 bases from V and 3 bases from J; bases unmatched to any gene: 2.

This chain uses TRBV7-8 with TRBJ2-3; D is perhaps TRBD1 (9 bases). Deletions cut 4 bases from V and 5 bases from J, with 25 bases between. The germline V gene has CDR1 SGHVS and CDR2 FQNEAQ. CDR3 length: 18 residues. Written as DNA, the CDR3 is TGTGCCAGCAGCTCCCTACTCCGTTTAGCGGGACAGGGAGATACGCAGTATTTT. Its protein product is CASSSLLRLAGQGDTQYF.

This clone was found once. This rearrangement joins TRBV24-1 to TRBJ2-1; 7 positions match TRBD1. Germline CDR1 is KGHDR and CDR2 is SFDVKD. V gave up 4 bases and J gave up 7 bases; unmatched junction bases: 6. The CDR3 has 14 residues. The CDR3 nucleotides are TGTGCCACCAGTGACAGGACAGGTGGTAATGAGCAGTTCTTC. Amino acid sequence: CATSDRTGGNEQFF.

The J gene is TRBJ2-1, the V gene TRBV7-9, with D perhaps TRBD1 (5 bases). The CDR3 runs to 15 residues. Germline values: CDR1 SEHNR, CDR2 FQNEAQ (reference sequence). V gave up 1 base and J gave up 4 bases, with 11 bases separating them. The CDR3 coding sequence is TGTGCCAGCAGCTTAGGACAGCCCCCATACAATGAGCAGTTCTTC. This codes for CASSLGQPPYNEQFF.

This clone was seen once. The gene calls are TRBV9 and TRBJ2-7; 15 positions match TRBD2. Germline V lookup: CDR1 SGDLS, CDR2 YYNGEE. The CDR3 is made up of 17 amino acids. The junction had 8 bases not matched to a gene; V was cut back by 3 bases and J by 4 bases. CDR3 protein: CASSAHGTSGRLYEQYF. DNA of the CDR3: TGTGCCAGCAGCGCCCACGGGACTAGCGGGAGGTTGTACGAGCAGTACTTC.

This rearrangement joins TRBV7-3 to TRBJ2-7, with TRBD2 as a possible D gene (6 bases). V gave up 4 bases and J gave up 7 bases, with 14 bases separating them. The CDR3 sequence is 13 residues long. The V gene's germline CDR1 is SGHTA and CDR2 FQGTGA. The CDR3 region is CASSSRGAGEQYF. CDR3 coding DNA: TGTGCCAGCAGCTCACGGGGCGCGGGGGAGCAGTACTTC.

The chain employs TRBV29-1 and TRBJ1-1, with a possible D match to TRBD1 (5 bases). CDR3 length equals 13 residues. CDR1 is SQVTM, CDR2 ANQGSEA, per germline. The V end lost 6 bases, the J end lost 1 base, and 12 bases lay between the germline ends. CDR3 amino acids: CSVSGLGNTEAFF. CDR3 nucleotide sequence: TGCAGCGTGTCGGGACTGGGGAACACTGAAGCTTTCTTT. Together with reference TRBV29-1 and TRBJ1-1, the CDR3 gives the full variable domain: SAVISQKPSRDICQRGTSLTIQCQVDSQVTMMFWYRQQPGQSLTLIATANQGSEATYESGFVIDKFPISRPNLTFSTLTVSNMSPEDSSIYLCSVSGLGNTEAFFGQGTRLTVV.

The V and J genes are TRBV11-2 and TRBJ2-2; no clear D. Trimming left V 3 bases short and J 3 bases short, with 5 bases between. Germline V lookup: CDR1 SGHAT, CDR2 FQNNGV. This CDR3 contains 13 residues. CDR3 region: CASSFSHTGELFF. The CDR3 coding sequence is TGTGCCAGCAGCTTTAGCCACACCGGGGAGCTGTTTTTT.

The V call is TRBV12-3 or TRBV12-4, the J call TRBJ1-2; D is perhaps TRBD1 (6 bases). V lost 2 bases to trimming and J lost 2 bases, with 6 bases between them. The CDR3 is made up of 13 amino acids. CDR3 in DNA: TGTGCCAGCAGTTTACAGGGGAACTATGGCTACACCTTC. Protein product: CASSLQGNYGYTF.

The V gene is TRBV25-1, the J gene TRBJ2-3, with 8 bases aligning to TRBD1. The CDR3 has 15 amino acids. Germline lookup yields CDR1 MGHDK and CDR2 SYGVNS. The V gene end was trimmed by 1 base and the J gene end by 5 bases; junction bases not matched to a gene: 5. The CDR3 sequence is CASSESGRGQDTQYF. CDR3 DNA: TGTGCCAGCAGTGAATCAGGCAGGGGGCAAGATACGCAGTATTTT.

Written as DNA, the CDR3 is TGTGCCAGCAGCTTGGGGGGCAGTTTCAATCAGCCCCAGCATTTT. Amino acids: CASSLGGSFNQPQHF. V is TRBV5-5 and J is TRBJ1-5; perhaps TRBD1 as D (5 bases). This CDR3 region has 15 residues. V was clipped by 0 bases and J by 3 bases, with 10 bases between them. Germline-derived CDR1 and CDR2 are SGHKS and YYEKEE (reference sequence).

V gene TRBV19 combines with J gene TRBJ1-2, with D perhaps TRBD1 (5 bases). The V end was cut by 3 bases, the J end by 8 bases, with 10 bases between. This CDR3 is built from 12 residues. Germline CDR1 and CDR2: LNHDA and SQIVND (reference sequence). CDR3 sequence reads: CASSMTDRGYTF. CDR3 sequence (DNA): TGTGCCAGTAGTATGACAGACAGAGGCTACACCTTC.

The V and J genes are TRBV19 and TRBJ2-4; D possibly corresponds to TRBD1 (5 bases). The CDR3 loop spans 15 amino acids. Trimming took off 7 bases at V and 3 bases at J, with 16 bases between the two ends. From germline, CDR1 is LNHDA and CDR2 SQIVND (reference sequence). This chain's CDR3 is CASTPGRVGKNIQYF. DNA for the CDR3: TGTGCCAGTACCCCTGGCAGGGTGGGCAAAAACATTCAGTACTTC.

This clone was seen many times. V gene TRBV4-1 combines with J gene TRBJ1-2; TRBD1 might be the D (5 bases). The CDR3 has 16 residues. Trimming stripped 0 bases from V and 5 bases from J, with 16 bases between. CDR1 MGHRA and CDR2 YSYEKL come from the germline V gene. The CDR3 spells CASSQDWNSRGYGYTF. In nucleotides, the CDR3 is TGCGCCAGCAGCCAAGATTGGAACTCACGGGGGTATGGCTACACCTTC.

This clone has only one observation. The chain carries TRBV19 and TRBJ1-4; D is uncertain. Germline lookup yields CDR1 LNHDA and CDR2 SQIVND (reference sequence). This CDR3 is 14 amino acids long. The V end lost 7 bases, the J end lost 0 bases, and 9 bases lay between the germline ends. The CDR3 DNA is TGTGCCAGTAAATCCACACCAACTAATGAAAAACTGTTTTTT. Amino acid sequence: CASKSTPTNEKLFF.

This clone showed up just a few times. The chain carries TRBV30 and TRBJ2-7; TRBD2 is a possible D gene (5 bases). The CDR3 consists of 15 residues. Looked up from germline, CDR1 is GTSNPN and CDR2 is SVGIG (reference sequence). Trimming left V 5 bases short and J 5 bases short, with 22 bases between. CDR3: CAWGEGRMEEHEQYF. CDR3 nucleotides: TGTGCCTGGGGAGAAGGACGGATGGAGGAGCACGAGCAGTACTTC.

The chain employs TRBV6-1 and TRBJ2-3, with D maybe TRBD2 (6 bases). The length of the CDR3 is 16 residues. Germline assignment: CDR1 MNHNS and CDR2 SASEGT. With 1 base removed from V and 10 bases from J, the gap between germline ends came to 21 bases. CDR3 nucleotides: TGTGCCAGCAGTGAAGTCTGGGACTCAAGAAAGTACGCGCAGTATTTT. The encoded protein is CASSEVWDSRKYAQYF.

The rearrangement uses TRBV28 and TRBJ1-5; D remains ambiguous. V lost 7 bases, J lost 5 bases, and 12 bases lay in between. From germline, CDR1 is MDHEN and CDR2 SYDVKM. This CDR3 comprises 13 residues. CDR3 DNA sequence: TGTGCCAGCACCTCCGGAGGGTATCAGCCCCAGCATTTT. Translating gives CASTSGGYQPQHF.

The gene calls are TRBV2 and TRBJ1-4; a possible D gene is TRBD1 (6 bases). This CDR3 comprises 15 residues. Deletions cut 2 bases from V and 8 bases from J, with 15 bases between. CDR1 is SNHLY and CDR2 is FYNNEI in the germline V gene. CDR3: CASSETYTGKEKLFF. In DNA form, the CDR3 reads TGTGCCAGCAGTGAAACCTACACAGGGAAAGAAAAACTGTTTTTT.

This chain joins TRBV7-3 and TRBJ2-7; 9 bases agree with TRBD1. Germline V gene lookup returns CDR1 SGHTA and CDR2 FQGTGA. The CDR3 loop spans 15 amino acids. The J segment lost 3 bases and the V segment lost 5 bases, leaving 8 bases of the junction unmatched. Here the CDR3 reads CASSEGTGTLYEQYF. As DNA, the CDR3 is TGTGCCAGCAGCGAGGGGACAGGGACCCTCTACGAGCAGTACTTC.

V gene TRBV7-2 combines with J gene TRBJ2-3, with 13 bases aligning to TRBD2. Germline CDR1 SGHTA, CDR2 FQGNSA. The J segment lost 0 bases and the V segment lost 5 bases, leaving 8 bases of the junction unmatched. CDR3 length equals 18 residues. The CDR3: CASSATSGGAASTDTQYF. DNA for the CDR3: TGTGCCAGCAGCGCAACTAGCGGGGGGGCGGCAAGCACAGATACGCAGTATTTT. Full variable domain (outside the CDR3, taken from reference TRBV7-2 and TRBJ2-3): GAGVSQSPSNKVTEKGKDVELRCDPISGHTALYWYRQSLGQGLEFLIYFQGNSAPDKSGLPSDRFSAERTGGSVSTLTIQRTQQEDSAVYLCASSATSGGAASTDTQYFGPGTRLTVL.

The chain joins TRBV2 to TRBJ1-2; no clear D gene. Between the trimmed V and J ends, which lost 9 bases and 7 bases, there was a span of 18 bases. The CDR3 runs 13 residues. The germline CDR1 and CDR2 sequences are SNHLY and FYNNEI. CDR3 loop: CASHLLPGSGYTF. CDR3 DNA: TGTGCCAGTCACCTCCTACCCGGGTCTGGCTACACCTTC.

This clone was seen at least ten times. The chain employs TRBV2 and TRBJ1-5; D perhaps matches TRBD1 (6 bases). V lost 8 bases, J lost 9 bases, and 14 bases lay in between. Looked up from germline, CDR1 is SNHLY and CDR2 is FYNNEI. The CDR3 length is 12 residues. CDR3 bases: TGTGCCAGCTGGACAGAGGGGAGGCCCCAGCATTTT. It is translated as CASWTEGRPQHF.

This chain connects TRBV27 to TRBJ1-6; 8 bases match TRBD1. The germline CDR1 and CDR2 sequences are MNHEY and SMNVEV (reference sequence). The CDR3 has 16 amino acids. Unmatched junction bases numbered 10, after V lost 5 bases and J lost 7 bases. In DNA, the CDR3 is TGTGCCAGCAGTCCAAACACCGGGACAGGAAATTCACCCCTCCACTTT. This translates into CASSPNTGTGNSPLHF.

This chain links TRBV9 with TRBJ1-2; no clear D. The CDR3 runs to 14 residues. The germline gives CDR1 SGDLS, CDR2 YYNGEE. V was pared by 6 bases and J by 0 bases, with 12 bases between. The CDR3 DNA sequence: TGTGCCAGCAACCCTACACGGGCTAACTATGGCTACACCTTC. Translated, it gives CASNPTRANYGYTF.

The CDR3, as DNA: TGTGCCAGCAGCCAGTCAGGACTGAGCTCCTACAATGAGCAGTTCTTC. As protein: CASSQSGLSSYNEQFF. The gene calls are TRBV5-4 and TRBJ2-1; maybe TRBD2 (5 bases). With 4 bases removed from V and 0 bases from J, the gap between germline ends came to 14 bases. This CDR3 is 16 amino acids long. Looked up from germline, CDR1 is SGHNT and CDR2 is YYREEE (reference sequence).

The chain employs TRBV3-1 (or the pseudogene TRBV3-2) and TRBJ1-4; a weak D match, TRBD1 (6 bases). The V gene lost 2 bases and the J gene lost 0 bases, with 13 bases spanning the gap. Germline V gene sequence: CDR1 LGHDT, CDR2 YNNKEL (reference sequence). There are 17 residues in the CDR3. Here the CDR3 reads CASSQTRTVATNEKLFF. In DNA, the CDR3 is TGTGCCAGCAGCCAAACCCGGACAGTTGCAACTAATGAAAAACTGTTTTTT.